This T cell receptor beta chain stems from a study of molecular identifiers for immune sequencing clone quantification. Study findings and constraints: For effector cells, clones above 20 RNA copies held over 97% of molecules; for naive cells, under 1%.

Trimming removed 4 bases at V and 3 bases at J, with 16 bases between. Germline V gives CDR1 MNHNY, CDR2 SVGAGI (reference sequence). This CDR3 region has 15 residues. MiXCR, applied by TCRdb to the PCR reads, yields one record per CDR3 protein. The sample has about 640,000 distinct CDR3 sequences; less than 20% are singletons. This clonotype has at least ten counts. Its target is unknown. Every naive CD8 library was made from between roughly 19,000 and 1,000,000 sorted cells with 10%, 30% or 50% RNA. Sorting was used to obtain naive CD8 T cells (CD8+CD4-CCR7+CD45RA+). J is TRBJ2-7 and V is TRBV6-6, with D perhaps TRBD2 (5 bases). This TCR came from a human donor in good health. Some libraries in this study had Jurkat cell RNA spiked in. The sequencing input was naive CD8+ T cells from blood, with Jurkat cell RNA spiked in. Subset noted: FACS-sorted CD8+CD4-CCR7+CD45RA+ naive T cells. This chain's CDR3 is CASSSPEVTDYEQYF. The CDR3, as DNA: TGTGCCAGCAGTTCTCCGGAGGTTACCGACTACGAGCAGTACTTC.